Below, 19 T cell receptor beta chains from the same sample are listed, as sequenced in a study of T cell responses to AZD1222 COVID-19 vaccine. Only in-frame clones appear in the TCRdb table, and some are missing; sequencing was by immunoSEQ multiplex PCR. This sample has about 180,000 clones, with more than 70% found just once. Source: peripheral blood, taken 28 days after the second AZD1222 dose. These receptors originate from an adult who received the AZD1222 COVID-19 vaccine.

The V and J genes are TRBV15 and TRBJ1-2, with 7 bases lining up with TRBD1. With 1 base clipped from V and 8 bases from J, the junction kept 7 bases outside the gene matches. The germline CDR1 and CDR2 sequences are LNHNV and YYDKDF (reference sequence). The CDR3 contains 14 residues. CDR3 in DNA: TGTGCCACCAGCAGAGGCGACAGGGAGGGCGGCTACACCTTC. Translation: CATSRGDREGGYTF.

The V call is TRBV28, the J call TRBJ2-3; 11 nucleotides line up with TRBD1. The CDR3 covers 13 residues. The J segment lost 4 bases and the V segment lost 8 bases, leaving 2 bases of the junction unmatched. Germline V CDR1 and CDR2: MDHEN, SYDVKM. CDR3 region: CASRTGGADTQYF. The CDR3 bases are TGTGCCAGCCGGACAGGGGGCGCAGATACGCAGTATTTT.

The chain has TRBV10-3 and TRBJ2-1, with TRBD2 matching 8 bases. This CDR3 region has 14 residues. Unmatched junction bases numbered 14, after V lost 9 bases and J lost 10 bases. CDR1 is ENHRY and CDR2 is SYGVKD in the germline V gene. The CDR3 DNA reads TGTGCCATATCCACGGGACTAGTCTATGAAGAGCAGTTCTTC. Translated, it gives CAISTGLVYEEQFF.

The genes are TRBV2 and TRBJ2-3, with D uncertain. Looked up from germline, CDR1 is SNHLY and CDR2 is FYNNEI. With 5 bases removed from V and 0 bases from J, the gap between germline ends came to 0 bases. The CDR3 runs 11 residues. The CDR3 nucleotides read TGTGCCAGCAGTAGCACAGATACGCAGTATTTT. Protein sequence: CASSSTDTQYF.

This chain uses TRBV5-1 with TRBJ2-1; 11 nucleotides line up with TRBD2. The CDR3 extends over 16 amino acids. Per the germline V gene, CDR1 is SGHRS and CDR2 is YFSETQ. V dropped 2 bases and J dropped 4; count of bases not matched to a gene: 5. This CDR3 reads CASSLLAGVSYNEQFF. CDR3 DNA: TGCGCCAGCAGCTTACTAGCGGGAGTATCGTACAATGAGCAGTTCTTC.

CDR3 bases: TGTGCCAGCAGGGATCGGGGGCAGGGGGCGTCTGACTATGGCTACACCTTC. Residues: CASRDRGQGASDYGYTF. The chain joins TRBV28 to TRBJ1-2, with 8 bases lining up with TRBD1. Germline V gene sequence: CDR1 MDHEN, CDR2 SYDVKM. The CDR3 spans 17 residues. Trimming removed 6 bases from V and 3 bases from J; junction bases left unmatched: 15.

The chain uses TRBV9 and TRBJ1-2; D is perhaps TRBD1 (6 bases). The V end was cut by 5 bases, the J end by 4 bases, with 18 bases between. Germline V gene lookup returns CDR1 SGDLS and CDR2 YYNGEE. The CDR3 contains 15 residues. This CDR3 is CASRPEGGSGYGYTF. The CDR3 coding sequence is TGTGCCAGCAGACCTGAAGGGGGGTCAGGCTATGGCTACACCTTC. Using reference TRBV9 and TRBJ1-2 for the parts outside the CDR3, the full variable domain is DSGVTQTPKHLITATGQRVTLRCSPRSGDLSVYWYQQSLDQGLQFLIQYYNGEERAKGNILERFSAQQFPDLHSELNLSSLELGDSALYFCASRPEGGSGYGYTFGSGTRLTVV.

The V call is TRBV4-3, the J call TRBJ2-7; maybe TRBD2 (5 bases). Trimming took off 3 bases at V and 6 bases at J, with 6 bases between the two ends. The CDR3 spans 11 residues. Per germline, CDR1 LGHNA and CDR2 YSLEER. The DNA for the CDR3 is TGCGCCAGCAGCCAGGGAGCCGAGCAGTACTTC. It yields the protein CASSQGAEQYF.

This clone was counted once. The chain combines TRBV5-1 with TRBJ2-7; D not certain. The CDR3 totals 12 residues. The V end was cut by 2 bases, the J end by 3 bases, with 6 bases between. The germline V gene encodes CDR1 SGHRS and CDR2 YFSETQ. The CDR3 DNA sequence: TGCGCCAGCAGCTTTGGTAACTACGAGCAGTACTTC. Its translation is CASSFGNYEQYF.

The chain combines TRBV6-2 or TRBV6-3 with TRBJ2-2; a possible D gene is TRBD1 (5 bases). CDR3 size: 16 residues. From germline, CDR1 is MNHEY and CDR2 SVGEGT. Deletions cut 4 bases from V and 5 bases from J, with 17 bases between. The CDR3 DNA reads TGTGCCAGCAGTTGGCCAAGGGGCCTGGGGACCGGGGAGCTGTTTTTT. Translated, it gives CASSWPRGLGTGELFF.

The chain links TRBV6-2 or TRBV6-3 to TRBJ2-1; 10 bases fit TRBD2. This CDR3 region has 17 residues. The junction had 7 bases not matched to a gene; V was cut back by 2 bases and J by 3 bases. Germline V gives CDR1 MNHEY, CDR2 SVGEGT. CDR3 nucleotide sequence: TGTGCCAGCAGTTACCGAAGCGGGAGGGCCCTCTACAATGAGCAGTTCTTC. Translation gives CASSYRSGRALYNEQFF.

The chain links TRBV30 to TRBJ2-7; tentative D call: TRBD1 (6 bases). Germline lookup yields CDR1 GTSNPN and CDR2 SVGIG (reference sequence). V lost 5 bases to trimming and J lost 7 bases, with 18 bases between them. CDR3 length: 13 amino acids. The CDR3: CAWEGVGLGEQYF. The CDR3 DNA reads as TGTGCCTGGGAGGGGGTAGGGCTAGGAGAGCAGTACTTC. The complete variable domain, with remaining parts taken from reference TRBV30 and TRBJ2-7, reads SQTIHQWPATLVQPVGSPLSLECTVEGTSNPNLYWYRQAAGRGLQLLFYSVGIGQISSEVPQNLSASRPQDRQFILSSKKLLLSDSGFYLCAWEGVGLGEQYFGPGTRLTVT.

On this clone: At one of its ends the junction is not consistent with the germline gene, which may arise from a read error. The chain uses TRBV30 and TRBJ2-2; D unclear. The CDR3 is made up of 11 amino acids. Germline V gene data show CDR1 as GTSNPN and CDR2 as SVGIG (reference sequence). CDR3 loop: CAWSDGNAAIF. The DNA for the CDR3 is TGTGCCTGGAGTGACGGCAATGCGGCAATTTTT.

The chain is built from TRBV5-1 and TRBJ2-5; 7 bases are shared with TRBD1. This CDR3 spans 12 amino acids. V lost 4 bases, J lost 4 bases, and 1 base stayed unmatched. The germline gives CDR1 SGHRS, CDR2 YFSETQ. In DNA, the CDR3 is TGCGCCAGCAGCCGGGACAGAGAGACCCAGTACTTC. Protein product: CASSRDRETQYF. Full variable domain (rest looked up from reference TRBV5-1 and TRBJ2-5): KAGVTQTPRYLIKTRGQQVTLSCSPISGHRSVSWYQQTPGQGLQFLFEYFSETQRNKGNFPGRFSGRQFSNSRSEMNVSTLELGDSALYLCASSRDRETQYFGPGTRLLVL.

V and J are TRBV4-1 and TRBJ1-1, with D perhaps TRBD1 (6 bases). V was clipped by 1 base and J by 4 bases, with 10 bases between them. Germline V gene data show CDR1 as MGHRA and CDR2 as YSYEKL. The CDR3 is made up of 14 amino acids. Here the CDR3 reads CASSQGWGPTEAFF. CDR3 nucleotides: TGCGCCAGCAGCCAAGGATGGGGGCCCACTGAAGCTTTCTTT.

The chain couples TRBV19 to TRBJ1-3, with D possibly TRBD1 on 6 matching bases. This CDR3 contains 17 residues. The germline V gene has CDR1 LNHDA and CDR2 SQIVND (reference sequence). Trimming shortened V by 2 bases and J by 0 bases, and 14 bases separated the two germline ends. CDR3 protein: CASSIPDRFFSGNTIYF. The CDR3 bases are TGTGCCAGTAGTATACCCGACAGGTTCTTCTCTGGAAACACCATATATTTT. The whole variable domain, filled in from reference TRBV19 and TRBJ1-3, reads DGGITQSPKYLFRKEGQNVTLSCEQNLNHDAMYWYRQDPGQGLRLIYYSQIVNDFQKGDIAEGYSVSREKKESFPLTVTSAQKNPTAFYLCASSIPDRFFSGNTIYFGEGSWLTVV.

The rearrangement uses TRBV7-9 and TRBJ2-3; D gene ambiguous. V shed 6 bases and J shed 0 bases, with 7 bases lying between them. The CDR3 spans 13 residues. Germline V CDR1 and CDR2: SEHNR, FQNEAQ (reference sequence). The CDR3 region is CASRPDSTDTQYF. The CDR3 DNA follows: TGTGCCAGCAGACCCGACAGCACAGATACGCAGTATTTT.

CDR3 DNA: TGTGCCAGCTCACGCGTCCTAGCGGACGGGGAGCTGTTTTTT. It translates to CASSRVLADGELFF. The chain is built from TRBV18 and TRBJ2-2; TRBD2 aligns across 7 bases. V was clipped by 4 bases and J by 7 bases; unmatched bases: 6. This CDR3 comprises 14 residues. CDR1 and CDR2 from the germline V gene are KGHSH and LQKENI.

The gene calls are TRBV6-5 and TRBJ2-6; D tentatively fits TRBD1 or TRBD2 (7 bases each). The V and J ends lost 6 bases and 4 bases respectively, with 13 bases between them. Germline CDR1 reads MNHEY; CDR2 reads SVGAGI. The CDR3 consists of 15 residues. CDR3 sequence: CASRGGGTGANVLTF. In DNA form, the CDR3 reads TGTGCCAGCAGGGGAGGGGGCACAGGGGCCAACGTCCTGACTTTC.